This TCR beta chain was retrieved from a study of regulatory T cells in long-lasting Graves disease (dated by TCRdb to the early 2020s). Some background on the complete study: In the newly diagnosed Graves' disease group, patients had been taking antithyroid drugs for less than 3 months. The study took place in China and was registered as a clinical trial. TCR sequencing covered some 13 persistent and roughly 20 newly diagnosed Graves' disease patients, 33 samples in total. Peripheral blood TCR sequencing and RNA sequencing compared persistent Graves' disease patients with newly diagnosed Graves' disease patients.

The meaning of the sample's time point label: newly diagnosed GD, antithyroid drugs for less than 3 months. For both TCR sequencing and RNA sequencing, RNA was extracted from PBMCs in TRIzol. The diagnosis of Graves' disease followed American Thyroid Association guidelines. Patients were recruited from an endocrinology department in Xi'an, China. Each patient gave about 9.1 milliliters of peripheral blood, collected in an EDTA anticoagulant tube. Ficoll Paque Plus density gradient separation was used to isolate PBMCs, and no further T cell sorting was performed. An Agilent 2100 Bioanalyzer and agarose gel were used to check RNA quality, and a NanoDrop 2000 was used to measure RNA concentration. A distance of 9 bases separates the germline ends of V and J, which lose 5 bases and 8 bases respectively. Via the germline V gene, CDR1 is SGHTA and CDR2 FQGTGA. There are 12 amino acids in the CDR3, from cysteine to phenylalanine inclusive. Only the CDR3 portion is preserved as DNA: 36 bases, with reading frame beginning at the first base.

Details on this clonotype: No cognate antigen has been identified for it. Per-nucleotide qualities are absent, and no much larger clonotype sits a single base away.

What the study reported, not specific to this receptor: TRBV28, TRBJ1-2 and TRBJ2-5 were preferentially used in persistent disease, while TRBV20-1 and TRBJ2-1 were favored in newly diagnosed disease. The authors noted that the small sample size was a limitation that may lower accuracy. More public clonotypes were shared among persistent patients (fewer than 3,000) than among newly diagnosed patients (roughly 1,000). Persistent Graves' disease patients showed lower TCR Shannon entropy and fewer highly expanded clones than newly diagnosed patients, suggesting clonal expansion. Sequencing and analysis were restricted to the TCR beta chain. Peripheral blood alone was examined, since thyroid tissue, which constituted the primary lesion, could not be accessed.

The library was prepared using multiplex PCR. Instrument on record: Illumina HiSeq 4000. CDR3 regions were amplified by Arm-PCR with iRepertoire HTBI primers to construct TCR beta libraries. Before sequencing, the PCR products underwent gel purification. From the authors' description of their analysis: Across samples, 60 to 70 TRBV and over 11 TRBJ segments were identified and used for gene usage analysis of CDR3 amino acid clonotypes. Filtered high-quality paired reads were merged into contigs using COPE and FqMerger. BLAST was used to align contigs to IMGT TRBV, TRBD and TRBJ reference genes, and CDR3 was defined according to IMGT. Any clonotype with a frequency above 0.1% was counted as a highly expanded clone. Shannon entropy was used to measure repertoire diversity, and the Gini coefficient was used to measure V-J evenness. A clonotype found in more than one individual was treated as public. TCRdb handled the public reads itself, with Q25 trimming in fastp and clone calling in MiXCR, and kept productive beta chains. All rows with the same CDR3 protein become a single entry with the most common DNA and genes. In this record, the V and J calls reflect TCRdb's handling and not the investigators' own analysis. The sample table records about 320,000 distinct CDR3 sequences; about 18% of these occur just once. About 40% of the sample comes from the top ten.

The chain is assembled from TRBV7-3 and TRBJ2-2; no D gene call is confident. This clonotype originated in a female donor with Graves disease. Sequencing used peripheral blood mononuclear cells (PBMCs), obtained at new diagnosis, from a patient treated with antithyroid drugs. The CDR3 region reads CASSRPAGELFF. The DNA sequence is TGTGCCAGCAGCCGCCCCGCGGGGGAGCTGTTTTTT. The reference TRBV7-3 and TRBJ2-2 proteins fill in what lies around the CDR3, so the full variable domain reads GAGVSQTPSNKVTEKGKYVELRCDPISGHTALYWYRQSLGQGPEFLIYFQGTGAADDSGLPNDRFFAVRPEGSVSTLKIQRTERGDSAVYLCASSRPAGELFFGEGSRLTVL.